The T cell receptor (beta chain) under discussion was sequenced for a study of sequential checkpoint blockade in melanoma. A remark on this clone: Antigen specificity is unknown.

Treatment noted: randomized to nivolumab then ipilimumab (arm A) or the reverse (arm B). Patients had received no earlier DNA-damaging chemotherapy. Notes on the study in general: PD-L1 staining and CD8+ counts, not mutational load, tracked tumor T-cell clonality.

The protocol was immunoSEQ multiplex PCR, while the TCRdb copy is restricted to in-frame clones and leaves out a portion. The data show about 9,100 clones, less than 25% seen once. CDR1 and CDR2 (germline): SGHRS, YFSETQ. This CDR3 spans 15 amino acids. Trimming removed 0 bases from V and 5 bases from J; junction bases left unmatched: 4. The origin of this receptor is a human donor with melanoma. This specimen consisted of tumor tissue (inferred from file names), obtained from a patient given nivolumab and ipilimumab in sequence. The chain is built from TRBV5-1 and TRBJ2-2; 7 nucleotides match TRBD1. CDR3 protein: CASSLANRGTGELFF. CDR3 DNA sequence: TGCGCCAGCAGCTTGGCCAACAGGGGTACCGGGGAGCTGTTTTTT.